This entry features one T cell receptor (beta chain) sequence. Its antigen target is currently unknown. Base-call qualities are not available, and no considerably larger clone is one nucleotide away. The immunoSEQ Assay, a bias-controlled multiplex PCR, was used to amplify TCRbeta CDR3 regions from genomic DNA. The authors processed their data as follows. Nucleated cell counts per sample were estimated from amplification of reference gene primers within the assay. To quantify the absolute abundance of each unique TCRbeta CDR3 rearrangement, sequence reads were collapsed and filtered. For each sample, productive Simpson clonality was calculated by taking the square root of Simpson's diversity index across productive rearrangements. Entries here come from immuneACCESS through TCRdb and include only in-frame sequences with V and J called. Some clones fail to appear in such tables; in the studies checked, an unresolved V gene covers under half of the shortfall, and the cause of the remainder is unknown. The DNA was the basis for D and trimming; V, J and clone size are from that table. The sample records 130,000 or so clones, 84% of which are singletons. 9.5% to 15% of the sample rests with the top ten.

The sample is drawn from a study of blood T cell repertoires in COVID-19 (dated by TCRdb to the early 2020s). For the wider study: Samples from collaborators originated in the United States, Italy and Spain and spanned both the acute and convalescent phases of COVID-19. The prospective study material was composed of cDNA or gDNA derived from T cells, B-cell-depleted T cells, or PBMCs. Deeply sampled blood TCRbeta repertoires from subjects exposed to, actively infected with, or recovered from COVID-19 were included in the dataset. The repertoires were made available in a free public database intended to serve as a resource for research on the immune response to SARS-CoV-2. The samples were drawn from two sources: the first 160 participants of the ongoing ImmuneRACE study, and fewer than 1,500 subjects contributed by 6 global collaborators. The sample metadata nearly always contained a de-identified subject ID, COVID-19 status, age in years and sex. HLA class I and class II types, where available, came from metadata supplied by the sample provider rather than from assay-based typing. Results the study describes overall, beyond this receptor: How much clinical and demographic metadata was included differed by source and by participant, and the metadata was provided uncurated.

Unmatched junction bases come to 2, with V trimmed by 0 bases and J by 7 bases. Measured from the cysteine to the phenylalanine, the CDR3 is 13 residues long. Only the CDR3 DNA is retained, 39 bases long and in frame from the first base. CDR1 and CDR2, per the germline V gene (reference sequence), are GTSNPN and SVGIG. Collaborating institutions collected whole blood in K2EDTA tubes following their own protocols. For TCRbeta analysis, collaborators shipped samples as frozen whole blood, isolated PBMCs, or DNA extracted from either of those sample types. This chain joins TRBV30 to TRBJ1-4; a stretch of 7 junction bases matches TRBD1. Material: peripheral blood. This receptor was taken from a human donor in a cohort sampled during active COVID-19. In nucleotide form, the sequence is TGTGCCTGGAGTGTACAGGGGTTTGAAAAACTGTTTTTT. Its protein reads: CAWSVQGFEKLFF.